The 5 T cell receptor beta chains listed next were all sequenced from one sample in a study of technical replicates of blood from a few donors. Libraries were prepared by immunoSEQ multiplex PCR; TCRdb keeps only in-frame clonotypes and omits some of them. The table includes 65,000 to 85,000 clones, roughly 93% detected once. The sequencing sample was made of T cells isolated from PBMCs. The receptors here all came from a human donor in good health.

V gene TRBV19 combines with J gene TRBJ2-7; 9 bases line up with TRBD2. Germline V gene data show CDR1 as LNHDA and CDR2 as SQIVND (reference sequence). J gave up 3 bases and V 5 bases, and 17 bases lay outside the gene matches. The CDR3 spans 18 residues. CDR3 DNA sequence: TGTGCCAGTAGTCCTATAGCGGGAGAGTTCCTACGAGGCTACGAGCAGTACTTC. Protein product: CASSPIAGEFLRGYEQYF.

This chain joins TRBV5-6 and TRBJ2-7; TRBD2 agrees at 7 bases. The J segment lost 6 bases and the V segment lost 0 bases, leaving 9 bases of the junction unmatched. The germline V gene encodes CDR1 SGHDT and CDR2 YYEEEE. The CDR3 has 15 residues. The CDR3 spells CASSLVETSFTEQYF. CDR3 DNA sequence: TGTGCCAGCAGCTTGGTCGAGACTAGCTTCACCGAGCAGTACTTC.

The rearrangement joins TRBV4-1 to TRBJ2-7; 7 bases match TRBD2. The junction had 5 bases not matched to a gene; V was cut back by 0 bases and J by 6 bases. The CDR3 is 14 residues long. The germline V gene has CDR1 MGHRA and CDR2 YSYEKL. The CDR3 DNA follows: TGCGCCAGCAGCCAAGAAAGCGGGAAGGGCGAGCAGTACTTC. It is translated as CASSQESGKGEQYF.

V gene TRBV10-3 combines with J gene TRBJ2-5; D not resolved. V lost 3 bases and J lost 0, with 2 bases in between. CDR3 length: 12 residues. Germline V gene sequence: CDR1 ENHRY, CDR2 SYGVKD. Written as DNA, the CDR3 is TGTGCCATCAGTGACTACCAAGAGACCCAGTACTTC. Amino acid sequence: CAISDYQETQYF.

This clone showed up just once. The junction departs from germline at one end; a sequencing error may be responsible. The rearrangement uses TRBV9 and TRBJ1-2; TRBD1 is a possible D gene (5 bases). CDR3 length equals 18 residues. In germline, CDR1 is SGDLS, CDR2 YYNGEE. The CDR3 protein is CASSVDPHRTPAKYGYTF. CDR3 sequence (DNA): TGTGCCAGCAGCGTCGACCCCCACAGGACACCGGCTAAATATGGCTACACCTTC.